This note documents a single T cell receptor beta chain sequence. Clones were sequenced by immunoSEQ multiplex PCR, and TCRdb holds only the in-frame ones, with some missing. The sample comprises some 70,000 clones, roughly 92% of which are singletons, and approximately 0.4% rests with the top ten. The CDR3 loop spans 16 amino acids. The germline gives CDR1 LNHNV, CDR2 YYDKDF (reference sequence). The V end was cut by 5 bases, the J end by 0 bases, with 16 bases between. These data are taken from a study of technical replicates of blood from several donors. The receptor comes from a human donor in good health. The chain has TRBV15 and TRBJ1-2, with D uncertain. Sequencing was performed on T cells isolated from PBMCs. The CDR3 DNA sequence: TGTGCCACCAGCGCGCGCCCGGGAGCTCCTAACTATGGCTACACCTTC. Translation gives CATSARPGAPNYGYTF.